These 32 T cell receptor beta chains share one sample of origin, sequenced in a study of blood T cell repertoires in COVID-19. Some clones are missing from TCRdb's copy, which holds only in-frame ones; the method was immunoSEQ multiplex PCR. The table shows under 300,000 clones, with about nine tenths occurring only once. The material sequenced was PBMCs or T cells enriched from blood (not recorded which). The receptors here all came from a woman in her 40s with acute COVID-19.

The chain employs TRBV3-1 (or the pseudogene TRBV3-2) and TRBJ2-1; D is unresolved. There are 16 residues in the CDR3. Looked up from germline, CDR1 is LGHDT and CDR2 is YNNKEL (reference sequence). Trimming took 2 bases from V and 0 from J, leaving 11 bases between them. CDR3 sequence (DNA): TGTGCCAGCAGCCAACGCCCGTCGAGCTCCTACAATGAGCAGTTCTTC. Translation: CASSQRPSSSYNEQFF.

This clone was picked up one time. The rearrangement joins TRBV2 to TRBJ1-2; TRBD1 matches at 8 bases. The CDR3 extends over 13 amino acids. J gave up 6 bases and V 7 bases, and 7 bases lay outside the gene matches. Germline V lookup: CDR1 SNHLY, CDR2 FYNNEI. CDR3 bases: TGTGCCAGCACGTTCGACAGGGGTAATGGCTACACCTTC. It codes for CASTFDRGNGYTF.

The V and J genes are TRBV10-3 and TRBJ1-2; D might be TRBD1 (6 bases). Germline assignment: CDR1 ENHRY and CDR2 SYGVKD. The CDR3 is 13 amino acids. The V and J ends lost 4 bases and 0 bases respectively, with 6 bases between them. The CDR3 protein is CAISGTANYGYTF. CDR3 DNA sequence: TGTGCCATCAGTGGGACAGCTAACTATGGCTACACCTTC.

The chain recombines TRBV7-9 with TRBJ2-3; 8 bases align to TRBD2. The CDR3 runs 15 residues. Germline CDR1 and CDR2: SEHNR and FQNEAQ (reference sequence). The V gene end was trimmed by 4 bases and the J gene end by 6 bases; junction bases not matched to a gene: 9. CDR3 in DNA: TGTGCCAGCAGCTCCAACCGGGGGGGCCGGGATACGCAGTATTTT. Its protein product is CASSSNRGGRDTQYF.

The CDR3 DNA is TGTGCCAGCAGCTTAGCGCGAGTGGGGGGGCAGTTCTTC. Protein sequence: CASSLARVGGQFF. The gene calls are TRBV7-8 and TRBJ2-1; D is perhaps TRBD2 (6 bases). Deletions cut 0 bases from V and 12 bases from J, with 12 bases between. The germline V gene has CDR1 SGHVS and CDR2 FQNEAQ. CDR3 size: 13 residues. Drawing the rest from reference TRBV7-8 and TRBJ2-1, the complete variable domain is GAGVSQSPRYKVAKRGQDVALRCDPISGHVSLFWYQQALGQGPEFLTYFQNEAQLDKSGLPSDRFFAERPEGSVSTLKIQRTQQEDSAVYLCASSLARVGGQFFGPGTRLTVL.

V gene TRBV30 combines with J gene TRBJ2-5, with 10 bases lining up with TRBD2. Germline CDR1 and CDR2: GTSNPN and SVGIG (reference sequence). CDR3 length: 15 amino acids. The J segment lost 5 bases and the V segment lost 2 bases, leaving 8 bases of the junction unmatched. The CDR3 loop reads CAWSRGKAGGETQYF. In DNA form, the CDR3 reads TGTGCCTGGAGTCGGGGGAAAGCGGGAGGGGAGACCCAGTACTTC.

V is TRBV10-1 and J is TRBJ2-1; 14 bases agree with TRBD2. J gave up 1 base and V 8 bases, and 7 bases lay outside the gene matches. The CDR3 runs 17 residues. Per germline, CDR1 WNHNN and CDR2 SYGVQD (reference sequence). CDR3 nucleotides: TGCGCCAGCGCCGGGACTAGCGGGAGTAGGTCCTACAATGAGCAGTTCTTC. Encoded protein: CASAGTSGSRSYNEQFF.

This chain uses TRBV4-2 with TRBJ1-2; TRBD1 is a possible D gene (6 bases). V was pared by 0 bases and J by 7 bases, with 15 bases between. CDR1 is LGHNA and CDR2 is YNFKEQ in the germline V gene. The CDR3 length is 15 residues. Here the CDR3 reads CASSQDGGARGGYTF. DNA for the CDR3: TGTGCCAGCAGCCAAGATGGGGGGGCTCGGGGTGGCTACACCTTC.

V usage is TRBV9 and J usage is TRBJ1-6; D might be TRBD1 (5 bases). Germline V gene lookup returns CDR1 SGDLS and CDR2 YYNGEE. Between the trimmed V and J ends, which lost 3 bases and 10 bases, there was a span of 14 bases. This CDR3 contains 14 residues. The CDR3 reads CASSATGGQSPLHF. As DNA, the CDR3 is TGTGCCAGCAGCGCCACCGGGGGTCAATCACCCCTCCACTTT.

The chain joins TRBV12-1 to TRBJ2-2; the table's D call, TRBD1, has no DNA check behind it. TRBV12-1 is tagged as a pseudogene. The CDR3 extends over 15 amino acids. The CDR3 sequence: CASSLVGADTGELFF. CDR3 sequence (DNA): TGTGCCAGCAGCTTAGTGGGGGCGGACACCGGGGAGCTGTTTTTT.

This rearrangement joins TRBV5-4 to TRBJ2-7, with TRBD1 matching 8 bases. Germline-derived CDR1 and CDR2 are SGHNT and YYREEE (reference sequence). This CDR3 is 15 amino acids long. The V and J ends lost 1 base and 6 bases, in that order; junction bases with no gene match: 9. CDR3 region: CASSLPGDRGSEQYF. CDR3 nucleotide sequence: TGTGCCAGCAGCTTGCCCGGCGACAGGGGTAGCGAGCAGTACTTC. Using reference TRBV5-4 and TRBJ2-7 for the parts outside the CDR3, the full variable domain is ETGVTQSPTHLIKTRGQQVTLRCSSQSGHNTVSWYQQALGQGPQFIFQYYREEENGRGNFPPRFSGLQFPNYSSELNVNALELDDSALYLCASSLPGDRGSEQYFGPGTRLTVT.

The rearrangement joins TRBV30 to TRBJ1-3; D possibly corresponds to TRBD1 (6 bases). V lost 2 bases to trimming and J lost 6 bases, with 11 bases between them. Germline-derived CDR1 and CDR2 are GTSNPN and SVGIG (reference sequence). The CDR3 is made up of 13 amino acids. The CDR3 coding sequence is TGTGCCTGGAGTCAACAGGGAATAAACACCATATATTTT. Protein: CAWSQQGINTIYF.

The rearrangement links TRBV12-3 or TRBV12-4 to TRBJ1-6; D not certain. The V end lost 1 base, the J end lost 10 bases, and 5 bases lay between the germline ends. The CDR3 length is 12 residues. The CDR3 bases are TGTGCCAGCAGTTTAGGTAGCTCACCCCTCCACTTT. Its translation is CASSLGSSPLHF.

The rearrangement uses TRBV6-5 and TRBJ2-1; 8 nucleotides match TRBD2. From germline, CDR1 is MNHEY and CDR2 SVGAGI. V shed 8 bases, J shed 2 bases, and the junction held 5 bases outside the gene matches. The CDR3 sequence is 14 residues long. CDR3 in DNA: TGTGCCAGCTCCTCGGGGGGGCCCTACAATGAGCAGTTCTTC. This codes for CASSSGGPYNEQFF.

The chain recombines TRBV9 with TRBJ2-7, with D maybe TRBD2 (5 bases). Trimming shortened V by 6 bases and J by 0 bases, and 19 bases separated the two germline ends. Germline values: CDR1 SGDLS, CDR2 YYNGEE. The CDR3 sequence is 16 residues long. CDR3 region: CASTRGGEFSSYEQYF. For the CDR3, the DNA is TGTGCCAGCACTCGAGGAGGAGAGTTCTCCTCCTACGAGCAGTACTTC.

The chain has TRBV24-1 and TRBJ2-1, with TRBD1 identical over 10 bases. J was trimmed by 5 bases and V by 3 bases; bases with no gene match: 6. Germline CDR1 KGHDR, CDR2 SFDVKD. The CDR3 extends over 16 amino acids. The CDR3 is CATSDGTGETNNEQFF. The CDR3 DNA reads TGTGCCACCAGTGATGGGACAGGGGAAACGAACAATGAGCAGTTCTTC.

The J gene is TRBJ2-5, the V gene TRBV2; no firm D call. V lost 9 bases and J 2 bases, leaving 13 bases between the germline ends. The CDR3 extends over 13 amino acids. In germline, CDR1 is SNHLY, CDR2 FYNNEI. CDR3 coding DNA: TGTGCCAGACGGTGGGTCGGGCAAGAGACCCAGTACTTC. Amino acid sequence: CARRWVGQETQYF.

CDR3 region: CASSVGGLAGNTGELFF. In DNA form, the CDR3 reads TGTGCCAGCAGCGTAGGAGGTTTAGCGGGGAACACCGGGGAGCTGTTTTTT. The rearrangement uses TRBV9 and TRBJ2-2; 7 bases align to TRBD2. V dropped 0 bases and J dropped 1; count of bases not matched to a gene: 6. This CDR3 is 17 amino acids long. Germline lookup yields CDR1 SGDLS and CDR2 YYNGEE.

V is TRBV19 and J is TRBJ2-5; 7 bases fit TRBD2. The germline CDR1 and CDR2 sequences are LNHDA and SQIVND (reference sequence). Germline trimming cut 3 bases from V and 3 bases from J; bases unmatched to any gene: 10. The CDR3 has 16 amino acids. CDR3 region: CASSIWPSGSEETQYF. CDR3 DNA: TGTGCCAGTAGTATCTGGCCTAGCGGATCAGAAGAGACCCAGTACTTC. Supplemented by reference TRBV19 and TRBJ2-5, the full variable domain reads DGGITQSPKYLFRKEGQNVTLSCEQNLNHDAMYWYRQDPGQGLRLIYYSQIVNDFQKGDIAEGYSVSREKKESFPLTVTSAQKNPTAFYLCASSIWPSGSEETQYFGPGTRLLVL.

The V call is TRBV3-1 (or the pseudogene TRBV3-2), the J call TRBJ2-7; D might be TRBD2 (6 bases). The length of the CDR3 is 21 residues. From germline, CDR1 is LGHDT and CDR2 YNNKEL (reference sequence). V gave up 2 bases and J gave up 2 bases, with 31 bases separating them. The CDR3 is CASSQLFRGAASVLRTYEQYV. In nucleotides, the CDR3 is TGTGCCAGCAGCCAACTTTTCCGAGGGGCCGCTAGCGTCCTAAGGACCTACGAGCAGTACGTC.

The chain is built from TRBV4-3 and TRBJ2-5; TRBD1 might be the D (6 bases). The CDR3 is 15 amino acids. Trimming left V 4 bases short and J 2 bases short, with 14 bases between. CDR1 and CDR2 (germline): LGHNA, YSLEER. CDR3 region: CASSPWLDSQETQYF. CDR3 nucleotide sequence: TGCGCCAGCAGCCCGTGGTTGGACAGTCAAGAGACCCAGTACTTC.

V gene TRBV5-5 combines with J gene TRBJ1-3, with TRBD1 identical over 7 bases. This CDR3 spans 14 amino acids. CDR1 and CDR2 (germline): SGHKS, YYEKEE (reference sequence). V was clipped by 4 bases and J by 4 bases; unmatched bases: 5. CDR3 DNA: TGTGCCAGCAGCGAGCAGACAGGGGGAAACACCATATATTTT. It encodes CASSEQTGGNTIYF.

The V and J genes are TRBV27 and TRBJ2-7, with 10 bases fitting TRBD2. V gave up 7 bases and J gave up 1 base; unmatched junction bases: 10. Germline V gene data show CDR1 as MNHEY and CDR2 as SMNVEV (reference sequence). CDR3 length equals 16 residues. This CDR3 reads CASTDTLSGGSYEQYF. CDR3 DNA: TGTGCCAGCACCGATACCCTTAGCGGGGGGTCCTACGAGCAGTACTTC.

This chain links TRBV20-1 with TRBJ2-6; 11 bases align to TRBD1. V was pared by 3 bases and J by 0 bases, with 10 bases of the junction left unmatched. The CDR3 is 19 residues long. CDR1 is DFQATT, CDR2 SNEGSKA, per germline (reference sequence). CDR3 amino acids: CSASPYRDRGFSGANVLTF. Written as DNA, the CDR3 is TGCAGTGCTAGTCCTTACCGGGACAGGGGGTTCTCTGGGGCCAACGTCCTGACTTTC.

The V call is TRBV18, the J call TRBJ2-6; TRBD1 might be the D (6 bases). Germline values: CDR1 KGHSH, CDR2 LQKENI. There are 16 residues in the CDR3. Trimming removed 4 bases at V and 0 bases at J, with 10 bases between. The CDR3 DNA is TGTGCCAGCTCACTTGACAGGCGCTCTGGGGCCAACGTCCTGACTTTC. It codes for CASSLDRRSGANVLTF. Looking up the rest from reference TRBV18 and TRBJ2-6 gives the full variable domain: NAGVMQNPRHLVRRRGQEARLRCSPMKGHSHVYWYRQLPEEGLKFMVYLQKENIIDESGMPKERFSAEFPKEGPSILRIQQVVRGDSAAYFCASSLDRRSGANVLTFGAGSRLTVL.

The CDR3 region is CASSLMGIPGVNYGYTF. CDR3 nucleotide sequence: TGTGCCAGCAGCTTAATGGGGATCCCGGGGGTGAACTATGGCTACACCTTC. The gene calls are TRBV7-9 and TRBJ1-2, with D possibly being TRBD1 (5 bases). The V end lost 2 bases, the J end lost 2 bases, and 18 bases lay between the germline ends. CDR3 length equals 17 residues. Germline V gives CDR1 SEHNR, CDR2 FQNEAQ (reference sequence). The whole variable domain, remainder taken from reference TRBV7-9 and TRBJ1-2, is DTGVSQNPRHKITKRGQNVTFRCDPISEHNRLYWYRQTLGQGPEFLTYFQNEAQLEKSRLLSDRFSAERPKGSFSTLEIQRTEQGDSAMYLCASSLMGIPGVNYGYTFGSGTRLTVV.

The V and J genes are TRBV5-4 and TRBJ1-6; D is possibly TRBD1 (5 bases). V was clipped by 4 bases and J by 1 base, with 12 bases between them. The CDR3 has 16 residues. Germline loops: CDR1 SGHNT, CDR2 YYREEE (reference sequence). CDR3 nucleotides: TGTGCCAGCAGCCGAGACGGGGGTTCCTATAATTCACCCCTCCACTTT. Its protein product is CASSRDGGSYNSPLHF.

The CDR3 is CASSPRVPGGGGNQPQHF. The DNA of the CDR3 is TGTGCCAGCAGCCCAAGAGTCCCGGGTGGGGGCGGCAATCAGCCCCAGCATTTT. V is TRBV6-2 or TRBV6-3 and J is TRBJ1-5; TRBD1 is a possible D gene (6 bases). The CDR3 length is 18 residues. Germline V gene sequence: CDR1 MNHEY, CDR2 SVGEGT. Trimming shortened V by 6 bases and J by 2 bases, and 23 bases separated the two germline ends.

The J gene is TRBJ2-7, the V gene TRBV18, with unresolved D. V dropped 3 bases and J dropped 1 base, with 7 bases sitting between them. Germline-derived CDR1 and CDR2 are KGHSH and LQKENI. The CDR3 is made up of 13 amino acids. The CDR3 reads CASSPLRSYEQYF. The CDR3 region has the DNA TGTGCCAGCTCACCTCTCCGGTCCTACGAGCAGTACTTC.

The chain links TRBV9 to TRBJ2-2; the D is unclear. The CDR3 is made up of 17 amino acids. Trimming took off 2 bases at V and 0 bases at J, with 14 bases between the two ends. Germline V gives CDR1 SGDLS, CDR2 YYNGEE. For the CDR3, the DNA is TGTGCCAGCAGCGTGCCCCGTGAGTTCGCGAACACCGGGGAGCTGTTTTTT. This gives the protein CASSVPREFANTGELFF.

The CDR3 nucleotides are TGTGCCAGCAGCTCGAAACTAGCGGGAGGACCCACAGATACGCAGTATTTT. Its protein is CASSSKLAGGPTDTQYF. This sequence joins TRBV9 and TRBJ2-3; TRBD2 matches 12 bases. V dropped 4 bases and J dropped 2; count of bases not matched to a gene: 8. The CDR3 consists of 17 residues. CDR1 is SGDLS, CDR2 YYNGEE, per germline.

V usage is TRBV6-5 and J usage is TRBJ1-6; TRBD1 aligns across 7 bases. CDR1 is MNHEY and CDR2 is SVGAGI in the germline V gene. Unmatched junction bases numbered 6, after V lost 8 bases and J lost 5 bases. The CDR3 spans 14 residues. CDR3 region: CASGRQGDNSPLHF. The CDR3 DNA sequence: TGTGCCAGCGGGCGACAGGGCGATAATTCACCCCTCCACTTT.